The 12 T cell receptor beta chains in this list originate from one sample, sequenced in a study of response to subunit inactivated influenza vaccine. TCRdb re-called the RT-PCR reads through MiXCR, storing one row per CDR3 protein. The table lists hundreds of thousands of distinct CDR3 sequences, approximately 14% of them singletons. Here the sequenced sample was PBMCs from blood, taken 12 days after vaccination. Source of these receptors: a man in his fifties or sixties who received an inactivated influenza vaccine.

The chain has TRBV11-2 and TRBJ2-2; 9 nucleotides align to TRBD2. Per germline, CDR1 SGHAT and CDR2 FQNNGV. Trimming cost V 5 bases and J 4 bases; bases outside gene matches: 8. The CDR3 is 16 residues long. The CDR3 spells CASSLRLAAFTGELFF. The CDR3 DNA reads TGTGCCAGCAGCCTTAGACTAGCGGCGTTCACCGGGGAGCTGTTTTTT.

The chain couples TRBV10-3 to TRBJ2-3, with 9 bases matching TRBD2. The V and J ends lost 8 bases and 2 bases, in that order; junction bases with no gene match: 5. Germline lookup yields CDR1 ENHRY and CDR2 SYGVKD. The CDR3 sequence is 14 residues long. The CDR3 loop reads CAIAGGITTDTQYF. CDR3 coding DNA: TGTGCCATCGCGGGGGGGATTACCACAGATACGCAGTATTTT.

This clonotype was observed many times. This chain connects TRBV28 to TRBJ2-2; no clear D. Trimming cost V 2 bases and J 1 base, with 8 bases left between them. The V gene's germline CDR1 is MDHEN and CDR2 SYDVKM. This CDR3 is 15 amino acids long. The CDR3: CASSLGRRNTGELFF. DNA of the CDR3: TGTGCCAGCAGTTTAGGTCGCAGGAACACCGGGGAGCTGTTTTTT.

This clonotype showed up just a few times. The chain recombines TRBV3-1 with TRBJ1-2; D is uncertain. CDR3 length: 14 amino acids. Germline lookup yields CDR1 LGHDT and CDR2 YNNKEL (reference sequence). V lost 1 base and J 4 bases, leaving 10 bases between the germline ends. CDR3 sequence reads: CASSQVTGTYGYTF. Here the CDR3 DNA reads TGTGCCAGCAGCCAAGTAACGGGAACCTATGGCTACACCTTC.

This sequence joins TRBV7-9 and TRBJ1-1; TRBD1 might be the D (5 bases). Germline lookup yields CDR1 SEHNR and CDR2 FQNEAQ (reference sequence). V was clipped by 1 base and J by 4 bases, with 10 bases between them. The CDR3 loop spans 14 amino acids. The CDR3 sequence: CASSLERGTTEAFF. The DNA of the CDR3 is TGTGCCAGCAGCTTAGAACGGGGGACCACTGAAGCTTTCTTT.

The chain links TRBV29-1 to TRBJ1-1, with unresolved D. V dropped 4 bases and J dropped 1 base, with 13 bases sitting between them. The CDR3 length is 14 residues. Germline V lookup: CDR1 SQVTM, CDR2 ANQGSEA. The CDR3 bases are TGCAGCGTTGGTAGCAGGTTGCGGAACACTGAAGCTTTCTTT. Translated: CSVGSRLRNTEAFF.

This rearrangement joins TRBV5-1 to TRBJ1-4; TRBD1 aligns across 7 bases. Germline V CDR1 and CDR2: SGHRS, YFSETQ. The CDR3 contains 14 residues. The J segment lost 8 bases and the V segment lost 2 bases, leaving 6 bases of the junction unmatched. The CDR3 reads CASSLQGNGEKLFF. CDR3 bases: TGCGCCAGCAGCTTACAGGGGAATGGAGAAAAACTGTTTTTT. The whole variable domain, remainder taken from reference TRBV5-1 and TRBJ1-4, is KAGVTQTPRYLIKTRGQQVTLSCSPISGHRSVSWYQQTPGQGLQFLFEYFSETQRNKGNFPGRFSGRQFSNSRSEMNVSTLELGDSALYLCASSLQGNGEKLFFGSGTQLSVL.

The rearrangement links TRBV6-6 to TRBJ2-7, with 9 bases identical to TRBD1. The CDR3 runs 13 residues. Germline V lookup: CDR1 MNHNY, CDR2 SVGAGI (reference sequence). J was trimmed by 3 bases and V by 5 bases; bases with no gene match: 2. The CDR3 here is CASSDRGYYEQYF. Written as DNA, the CDR3 is TGTGCCAGCAGTGACAGGGGGTACTACGAGCAGTACTTC.

The V gene is TRBV6-1, the J gene TRBJ2-2; D perhaps matches TRBD1 (5 bases). V was cut by 5 bases and J by 4 bases, with 14 bases left in between. CDR3 length: 15 amino acids. Germline V CDR1 and CDR2: MNHNS, SASEGT. The DNA of the CDR3 is TGTGCCAGCAGTCAAGGACATTCCAGCACCGGGGAGCTGTTTTTT. It encodes CASSQGHSSTGELFF.

The V gene is TRBV28, the J gene TRBJ2-2; D uncertain. The CDR3 covers 13 residues. The germline V gene has CDR1 MDHEN and CDR2 SYDVKM. V lost 1 base, J lost 4 bases, and 4 bases lay in between. CDR3 DNA: TGTGCCAGCAGTTTATCAATCACCGGGGAGCTGTTTTTT. Its translation: CASSLSITGELFF.

There are many counts of this clonotype. V gene TRBV5-5 combines with J gene TRBJ2-5, with D unclear. The CDR3 has 17 residues. Germline loops: CDR1 SGHKS, CDR2 YYEKEE (reference sequence). The V gene lost 0 bases and the J gene lost 5 bases, with 20 bases spanning the gap. The CDR3 sequence is CASSLGLTQRSQETQYF. The CDR3 nucleotides are TGTGCCAGCAGCTTGGGTTTGACCCAACGGTCGCAGGAGACCCAGTACTTC.

In this sample, this clonotype turned up many times. The V and J genes are TRBV6-5 and TRBJ1-6; 8 bases are a match to TRBD1. The CDR3 has 14 residues. Germline lookup yields CDR1 MNHEY and CDR2 SVGAGI. The V segment lost 3 bases and the J segment 6 bases; nucleotides outside the gene matches: 1. The CDR3 coding sequence is TGTGCCAGCAGTTATACAGGGGGTAATTCACCCCTCCACTTT. This gives the protein CASSYTGGNSPLHF.